The present T cell receptor (beta chain) was sequenced within a study of shared clonotypes between healthy human individuals. On the study more broadly: Participating donors consisted of a couple of women and three men aged 18 to 49. Overall study results and limits: Blood was the sole source, and tissue repertoires probably differ.

Notes on this clone: Its matching antigen is unknown.

The authors loaded roughly 200 ng DNA, around 30,000 T cell genomes, into sorted-subset replicate PCRs. Clones were read by immunoSEQ multiplex PCR, and TCRdb kept only the in-frame ones, dropping some. The data hold about 2,500,000 clones, with around 90% observed a single time. CDR1 and CDR2 from the germline V gene are LNHDA and SQIVND (reference sequence). There are 16 residues in the CDR3. V lost 5 bases to trimming and J lost 3 bases; unmatched junction nucleotides: 10. The clonotype originates from a man aged 18 to 30 in good health. The chain has TRBV19 and TRBJ2-3; 8 bases map to TRBD2. Material for sequencing was naive CD4+ T cells sorted from blood. Subset specified: CD45RA+ positively selected. In nucleotides, the CDR3 is TGTGCCAGTAGTCCCATTAATAGCGGGGAAACAGATACGCAGTATTTT. Its protein is CASSPINSGETDTQYF.